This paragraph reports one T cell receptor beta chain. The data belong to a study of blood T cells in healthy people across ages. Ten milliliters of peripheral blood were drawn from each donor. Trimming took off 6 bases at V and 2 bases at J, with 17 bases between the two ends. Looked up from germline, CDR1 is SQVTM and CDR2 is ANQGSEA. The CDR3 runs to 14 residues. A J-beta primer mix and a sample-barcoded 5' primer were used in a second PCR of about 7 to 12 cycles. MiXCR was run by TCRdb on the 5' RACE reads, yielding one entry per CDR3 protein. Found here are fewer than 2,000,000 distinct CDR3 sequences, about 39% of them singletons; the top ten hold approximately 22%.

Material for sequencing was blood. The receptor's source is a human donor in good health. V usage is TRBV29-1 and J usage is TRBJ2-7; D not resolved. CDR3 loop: CSVVTLQLAYEQYF. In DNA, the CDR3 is TGCAGCGTGGTGACACTCCAATTGGCCTACGAGCAGTACTTC.